These 19 T cell receptor beta chains share one sample of origin, sequenced in a study of blood T cell repertoires in COVID-19. Measured with immunoSEQ multiplex PCR; TCRdb has only the in-frame clones, and not every one. The table records about 380,000 clones, roughly 91% of them present only once. The sample consisted of PBMCs or T cells enriched from blood (not recorded which). The receptor source for this set is a woman in her late teens or twenties who had recovered from COVID-19.

The chain carries TRBV5-1 and TRBJ2-1; TRBD2 is a possible D gene (6 bases). The V gene's germline CDR1 is SGHRS and CDR2 YFSETQ. The V end lost 0 bases, the J end lost 0 bases, and 13 bases lay between the germline ends. The CDR3 runs to 17 residues. CDR3 region: CASSLGTSRSSYNEQFF. The CDR3 DNA follows: TGCGCCAGCAGCTTGGGAACTAGCAGGAGCTCCTACAATGAGCAGTTCTTC.

The V gene is TRBV14, the J gene TRBJ2-7, with 10 positions matching TRBD1. The CDR3 is made up of 15 amino acids. V lost 5 bases and J lost 1; bases outside the gene matches: 5. Germline V gene data show CDR1 as SGHDN and CDR2 as FVKESK. The CDR3 reads CASSAPGQGSYEQYF. In DNA form, the CDR3 reads TGTGCCAGCAGCGCGCCGGGACAGGGGTCCTACGAGCAGTACTTC.

The chain couples TRBV7-9 to TRBJ1-2; TRBD1 might be the D (5 bases). Germline CDR1 is SEHNR and CDR2 is FQNEAQ (reference sequence). The CDR3 is made up of 15 amino acids. Trimming took 7 bases from V and 2 from J, leaving 17 bases between them. The CDR3 spells CASTQGEDFNYGYTF. DNA for the CDR3: TGTGCCAGCACCCAGGGCGAGGATTTCAACTATGGCTACACCTTC. The full variable domain, its missing parts supplied by reference TRBV7-9 and TRBJ1-2, is DTGVSQNPRHKITKRGQNVTFRCDPISEHNRLYWYRQTLGQGPEFLTYFQNEAQLEKSRLLSDRFSAERPKGSFSTLEIQRTEQGDSAMYLCASTQGEDFNYGYTFGSGTRLTVV.

V and J are TRBV25-1 and TRBJ1-3, with D hard to call. V lost 4 bases to trimming and J lost 6 bases, with 13 bases between them. CDR3 length: 14 amino acids. Germline CDR1 is MGHDK and CDR2 is SYGVNS. Here the CDR3 reads CASSGLSVQNTIYF. The CDR3 DNA reads TGTGCCAGCAGTGGTTTGTCAGTCCAAAACACCATATATTTT.

This clone appeared once. The chain joins TRBV11-2 to TRBJ1-1, with 9 bases matching TRBD1. Germline CDR1 reads SGHAT; CDR2 reads FQNNGV. J was trimmed by 8 bases and V by 5 bases; bases with no gene match: 6. This CDR3 is built from 13 residues. CDR3 DNA sequence: TGTGCCAGCAGCCCATGGGACAGGGACGAAGCTTTCTTT. The encoded protein is CASSPWDRDEAFF.

This clone was detected a few times. The chain uses TRBV27 and TRBJ1-5; TRBD1 is a possible D gene (5 bases). The CDR3 is 15 residues long. The ends were cut back, 2 bases at V and 1 base at J, with 9 bases in the middle. Germline V gene sequence: CDR1 MNHEY, CDR2 SMNVEV (reference sequence). The CDR3: CASSLEGVSNQPQHF. The DNA for the CDR3 is TGTGCCAGCAGTTTAGAAGGGGTGAGCAATCAGCCCCAGCATTTT.

The genes are TRBV5-3 and TRBJ1-5; D is ambiguous. TRBV5-3 is an ORF for which the function is uncertain. V lost 0 bases to trimming and J lost 7 bases, with 8 bases between them. CDR3 size: 13 residues. CDR3 protein: CARSLGGLQPQHF. The CDR3 DNA follows: TGTGCCAGAAGCTTGGGAGGGTTGCAGCCCCAGCATTTT.

This clone was picked up one time. The chain has TRBV18 and TRBJ1-5; TRBD1 matches 7 bases. The germline CDR1 and CDR2 sequences are KGHSH and LQKENI. Germline trimming cut 0 bases from V and 1 base from J; bases unmatched to any gene: 9. The CDR3 consists of 18 residues. CDR3 sequence reads: CASSPPGVGTVSNQPQHF. The CDR3 nucleotides read TGTGCCAGCTCACCACCAGGCGTGGGGACAGTAAGCAATCAGCCCCAGCATTTT.

J is TRBJ2-3 and V is TRBV2; tentative D call: TRBD2 (6 bases). Trimming pared 8 bases from V and 8 bases from J, leaving 17 bases between. The CDR3 is 13 residues long. Germline CDR1 is SNHLY and CDR2 is FYNNEI. CDR3 in amino acids: CASLGGAVVTQYF. In nucleotides, the CDR3 is TGTGCCAGCTTGGGGGGTGCCGTAGTTACGCAGTATTTT.

CDR3 nucleotide sequence: TGCAGCGTTGGGACTAGCTACGAGCAGTACTTC. Amino acids: CSVGTSYEQYF. The chain carries TRBV29-1 and TRBJ2-7, with 7 bases matching TRBD2. In germline, CDR1 is SQVTM, CDR2 ANQGSEA. With 4 bases clipped from V and 3 bases from J, the junction kept 0 bases outside the gene matches. The CDR3 covers 11 residues.

J is TRBJ2-3 and V is TRBV7-2, with D hard to call. V gave up 4 bases and J gave up 5 bases, with 4 bases separating them. The germline V gene has CDR1 SGHTA and CDR2 FQGNSA. The CDR3 is 11 residues long. The chain's CDR3 is CASSSRDTQYF. The CDR3 DNA is TGTGCCAGCAGCTCTAGAGATACGCAGTATTTT.

The chain has TRBV7-3 and TRBJ1-1; 9 bases map to TRBD1. Germline V CDR1 and CDR2: SGHTA, FQGTGA. Germline trimming cut 3 bases from V and 4 bases from J; bases unmatched to any gene: 6. This CDR3 region has 15 residues. CDR3 coding DNA: TGTGCCAGCAGCTTCGGACAGGGGAAAGGCACTGAAGCTTTCTTT. Protein: CASSFGQGKGTEAFF.

The gene calls are TRBV4-1 and TRBJ2-7, with D possibly matching TRBD1 (6 bases). Per germline, CDR1 MGHRA and CDR2 YSYEKL. The CDR3 sequence is 16 residues long. Trimming removed 0 bases from V and 4 bases from J, with 16 bases in between. The DNA of the CDR3 is TGCGCCAGCAGCCAAGAAAGACAGGCATGGGCTTACGAGCAGTACTTC. This sequence encodes CASSQERQAWAYEQYF.

This clone was counted many times. V usage is TRBV7-9 and J usage is TRBJ2-3, with 8 bases fitting TRBD2. CDR3 size: 15 residues. Trimming cost V 1 base and J 5 bases; bases outside gene matches: 5. Germline V gene lookup returns CDR1 SEHNR and CDR2 FQNEAQ (reference sequence). CDR3 sequence reads: CASSLVRLAGDTQYF. The CDR3 region has the DNA TGTGCCAGCAGCTTAGTGCGGCTAGCGGGAGATACGCAGTATTTT.

The chain has TRBV6-5 and TRBJ1-1; D uncertain. Germline CDR1 is MNHEY and CDR2 is SVGAGI. The V end was cut by 8 bases, the J end by 7 bases, with 14 bases between. The CDR3 consists of 12 residues. The CDR3 region is CASLRETGEAFF. The CDR3 DNA follows: TGTGCCAGCCTTCGAGAGACTGGTGAAGCTTTCTTT.

This chain connects TRBV15 to TRBJ2-7; 7 nucleotides align to TRBD1. Trimming removed 3 bases from V and 9 bases from J; junction bases left unmatched: 14. Germline V lookup: CDR1 LNHNV, CDR2 YYDKDF (reference sequence). The CDR3 contains 15 residues. The CDR3 bases are TGTGCCACCAGCAGCTTCCGGACAGGCAAGGGAAGGCAGTACTTC. It codes for CATSSFRTGKGRQYF.

Concerning this clone itself: Other DNA variants within this sample encode the same CDR3. The chain employs TRBV2 and TRBJ1-1, with 11 bases lining up with TRBD1. Germline lookup yields CDR1 SNHLY and CDR2 FYNNEI. Trimming at V came to 7 bases and at J to 2 bases, leaving 3 bases not matched to a gene. This CDR3 region has 14 residues. CDR3 coding DNA: TGTGCCAGCACCCGGACAGGGGGCAACACTGAAGCTTTCTTT. Protein product: CASTRTGGNTEAFF.

The rearrangement uses TRBV10-3 and TRBJ1-1; no reliable D call. The CDR3 runs to 13 residues. Deletions cut 4 bases from V and 0 bases from J, with 6 bases between. The germline CDR1 and CDR2 sequences are ENHRY and SYGVKD. Written as DNA, the CDR3 is TGTGCCATCAGTGGCGAATTGAACACTGAAGCTTTCTTT. Amino acid sequence: CAISGELNTEAFF.

This clone occurred once. The V gene is TRBV27, the J gene TRBJ1-1, with 9 bases fitting TRBD1. Germline trimming cut 5 bases from V and 3 bases from J; bases unmatched to any gene: 7. The CDR3 length is 15 residues. Germline CDR1 is MNHEY and CDR2 is SMNVEV (reference sequence). The CDR3 reads CASSGIGTGYTEAFF. CDR3 nucleotides: TGTGCCAGCAGTGGGATAGGGACAGGGTACACTGAAGCTTTCTTT.